The TCR beta chain described here comes from a study of blood T cells in healthy people across ages. Overall study findings and caveats: Reliance upon unsorted PBMCs precluded definitive naive versus antigen-experienced comparison. Whereas aged donors had fewer naive CD4+ cells, long-lived donors had more of them and higher diversity.

This clonotype was detected a few times. Its matching antigen is unknown. Using a J-beta primer mix together with a sample-barcoded 5' primer, a second PCR was run for about 6 to 12 cycles. Every cDNA was tagged by a template-switch adaptor with 12 random nucleotides. TCRdb called the 5' RACE reads again in MiXCR, with one record for every CDR3 protein. The table records 750,000 to 950,000 distinct CDR3 sequences, about 26% of them present only once. This sample also belongs to another study, concerning T cells of mothers and their children. As reported in that work: Unrelated pairs and related pairs have their TCR recombination output shaped similarly by thymic selection.

Source material: blood. This receptor was obtained from a boy between 5 and 17 years old in good health.

CDR3 sequence reads: CASTVGGQETQYF. Written as DNA, the CDR3 is TGTGCCAGCACCGTCGGGGGGCAAGAGACCCAGTACTTC. This chain links TRBV7-9 with TRBJ2-5; TRBD2 aligns across 7 bases. Per germline, CDR1 SEHNR and CDR2 FQNEAQ (reference sequence). The CDR3 runs to 13 residues. Trimming removed 7 bases from V and 2 bases from J; junction bases left unmatched: 4. Drawing the rest from reference TRBV7-9 and TRBJ2-5, the complete variable domain is DTGVSQNPRHKITKRGQNVTFRCDPISEHNRLYWYRQTLGQGPEFLTYFQNEAQLEKSRLLSDRFSAERPKGSFSTLEIQRTEQGDSAMYLCASTVGGQETQYFGPGTRLLVL.